This TCR beta chain was identified during a study of blood T cells in healthy people across ages. Study observations and caveats: PBMCs went unsorted, and a conclusive naive versus antigen-experienced comparison was therefore prevented.

It was with a sample-barcoded 5' primer and a J-beta primer mix that a second PCR of roughly 7 to 12 cycles was run. TCRdb recomputed calls from the 5' RACE reads with MiXCR, one row per CDR3 protein. The sample carries about 590,000 distinct CDR3 sequences, approximately 30% recorded once. As to this clonotype: The antigen remains undetermined.

This CDR3 is 15 amino acids long. The V gene end was trimmed by 5 bases and the J gene end by 11 bases; junction bases not matched to a gene: 14. Germline-derived CDR1 and CDR2 are SGHTA and FQGNSA. J is TRBJ2-5 and V is TRBV7-2, with 10 bases lining up with TRBD2. The sequence came from a woman older than 75 in good health. The sequenced material came from blood. CDR3 loop: CASSPQAGGFNEQYF. The CDR3, as DNA: TGTGCCAGCAGCCCCCAAGCGGGGGGGTTCAATGAGCAGTACTTC.